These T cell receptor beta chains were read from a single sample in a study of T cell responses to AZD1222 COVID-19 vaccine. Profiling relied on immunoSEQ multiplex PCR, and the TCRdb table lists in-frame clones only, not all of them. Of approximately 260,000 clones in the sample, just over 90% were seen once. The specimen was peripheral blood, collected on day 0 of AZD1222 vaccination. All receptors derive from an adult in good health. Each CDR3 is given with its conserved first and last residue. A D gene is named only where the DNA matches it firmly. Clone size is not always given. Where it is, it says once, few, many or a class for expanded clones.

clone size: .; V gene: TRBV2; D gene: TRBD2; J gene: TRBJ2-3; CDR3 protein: CASRGTSGGTDTQYF; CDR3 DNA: TGTGCCAGCAGGGGGACTAGCGGGGGAACAGATACGCAGTATTTT
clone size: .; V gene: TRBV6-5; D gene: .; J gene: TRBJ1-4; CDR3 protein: CASSYSYRGGEKLFF; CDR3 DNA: TGTGCCAGCAGTTACTCGTATAGGGGCGGTGAAAAACTGTTTTTT
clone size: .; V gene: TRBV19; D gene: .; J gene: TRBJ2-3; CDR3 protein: CATSRGAHIGTDTQYF; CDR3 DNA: TGTGCCACCTCCAGGGGGGCGCATATAGGCACAGATACGCAGTATTTT
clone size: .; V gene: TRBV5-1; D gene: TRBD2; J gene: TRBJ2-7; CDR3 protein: CASSSGTSGNEQYF; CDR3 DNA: TGCGCCAGCAGCTCCGGGACTAGCGGGAACGAGCAGTACTTC
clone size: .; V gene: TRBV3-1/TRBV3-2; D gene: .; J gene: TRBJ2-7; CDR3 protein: CASSQDRYFYEQYF; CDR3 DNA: TGTGCCAGCAGCCAAGATAGATATTTCTACGAGCAGTACTTC
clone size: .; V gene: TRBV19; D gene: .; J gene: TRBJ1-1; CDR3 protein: CASLGALEAFF; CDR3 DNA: TGTGCCAGCCTAGGGGCACTTGAAGCTTTCTTT
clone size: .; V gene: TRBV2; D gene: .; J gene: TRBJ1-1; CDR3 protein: CASREPGLGDTEAFF; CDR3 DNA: TGTGCCAGCAGAGAGCCAGGGTTGGGGGACACTGAAGCTTTCTTT
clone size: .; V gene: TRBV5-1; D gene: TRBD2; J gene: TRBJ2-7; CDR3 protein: CASSLERLAGSEQYF; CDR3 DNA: TGCGCCAGCAGCTTGGAAAGGCTAGCGGGCTCCGAGCAGTACTTC
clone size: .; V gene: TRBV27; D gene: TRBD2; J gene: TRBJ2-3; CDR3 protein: CASSYLLTSGKRDTQYF; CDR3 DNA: TGTGCCAGCAGTTACCTTTTGACTAGCGGGAAGCGGGATACGCAGTATTTT
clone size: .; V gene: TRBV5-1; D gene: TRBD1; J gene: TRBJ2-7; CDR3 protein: CASSLDFGQAISYEQYF; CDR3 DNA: TGCGCCAGCAGCTTGGATTTTGGACAGGCTATCTCCTACGAGCAGTACTTC
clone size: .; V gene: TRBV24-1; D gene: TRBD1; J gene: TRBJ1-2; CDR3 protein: CATSDPDRGGYTF; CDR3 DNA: TGTGCCACCAGTGACCCGGACAGGGGTGGCTACACCTTC
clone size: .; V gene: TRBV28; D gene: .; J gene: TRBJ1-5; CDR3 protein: CASGRAAGLSGNQPQHF; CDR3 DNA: TGTGCCAGCGGGAGGGCGGCGGGTTTAAGTGGCAATCAGCCCCAGCATTTT
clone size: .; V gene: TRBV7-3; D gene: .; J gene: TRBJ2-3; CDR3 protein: CASSLRPRYGTDTQYF; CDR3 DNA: TGTGCCAGCAGCTTAAGGCCCAGATACGGCACAGATACGCAGTATTTT
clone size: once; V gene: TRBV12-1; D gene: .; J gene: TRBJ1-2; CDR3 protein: CASSPRGSSNGYTF; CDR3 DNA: TGTGCCAGCAGCCCCAGGGGGAGTTCCAATGGCTACACCTTC
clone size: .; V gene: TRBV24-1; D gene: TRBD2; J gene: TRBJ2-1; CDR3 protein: CATSDFRGRLSNEQFF; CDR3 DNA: TGTGCCACCAGTGATTTTCGCGGGAGGCTGAGTAATGAGCAGTTCTTC
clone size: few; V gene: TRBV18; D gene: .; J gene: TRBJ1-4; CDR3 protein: CASSRTATNEKLFF; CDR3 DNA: TGTGCCAGCTCTCGGACAGCAACTAATGAAAAACTGTTTTTT
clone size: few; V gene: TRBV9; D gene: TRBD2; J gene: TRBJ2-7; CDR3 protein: CASSVVVLAGGPYEQYF; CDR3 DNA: TGTGCCAGCAGCGTAGTGGTACTAGCGGGAGGGCCCTACGAGCAGTACTTC
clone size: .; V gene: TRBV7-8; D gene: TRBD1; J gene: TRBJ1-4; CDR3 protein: CASSLAHSTGGYEKLFF; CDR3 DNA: TGTGCCAGCAGCTTAGCCCATTCGACAGGGGGTTATGAAAAACTGTTTTTT
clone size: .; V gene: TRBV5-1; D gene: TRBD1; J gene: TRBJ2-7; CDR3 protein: CASTDRNRGAYEQYF; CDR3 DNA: TGCGCCAGCACCGATAGAAACAGGGGAGCCTACGAGCAGTACTTC
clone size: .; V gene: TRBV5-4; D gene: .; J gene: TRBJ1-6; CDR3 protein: CASSLFLNSPLHF; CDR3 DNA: TGTGCCAGCAGCTTGTTCCTGAATTCACCCCTCCACTTT
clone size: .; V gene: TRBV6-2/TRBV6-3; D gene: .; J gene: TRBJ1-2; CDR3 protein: CASSYPLAGLYYGYTF; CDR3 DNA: TGTGCCAGCAGTTACCCCCTGGCAGGGCTCTACTATGGCTACACCTTC
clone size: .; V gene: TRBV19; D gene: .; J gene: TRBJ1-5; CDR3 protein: CASSSTADSNQPQHF; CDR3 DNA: TGTGCCAGTAGTAGCACAGCTGATAGCAATCAGCCCCAGCATTTT
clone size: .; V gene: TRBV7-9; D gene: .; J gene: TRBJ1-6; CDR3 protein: CASSTRQGDSPLHF; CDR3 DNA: TGTGCCAGCAGCACCCGACAAGGAGATTCACCCCTCCACTTT
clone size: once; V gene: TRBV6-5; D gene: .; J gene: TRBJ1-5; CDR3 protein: CASRIENNQPQHF; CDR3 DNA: TGTGCCAGCAGAATAGAAAACAATCAGCCCCAGCATTTT
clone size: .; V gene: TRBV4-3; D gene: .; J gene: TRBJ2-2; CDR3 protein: CASSPTITGELFF; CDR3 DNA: TGCGCCAGCAGCCCGACCATCACCGGGGAGCTGTTTTTT
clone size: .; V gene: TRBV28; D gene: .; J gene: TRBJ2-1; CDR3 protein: CASTQLGSGGANEQFF; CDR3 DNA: TGTGCCAGCACACAGCTCGGGTCGGGTGGGGCCAATGAGCAGTTCTTC
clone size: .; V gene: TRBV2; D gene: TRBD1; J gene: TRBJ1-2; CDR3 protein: CASSERGGASYGYTF; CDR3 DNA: TGTGCCAGCAGTGAACGAGGGGGCGCGAGCTATGGCTACACCTTC
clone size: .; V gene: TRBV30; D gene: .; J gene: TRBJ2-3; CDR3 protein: CAWSVKQATDTQYF; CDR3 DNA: TGTGCCTGGAGTGTTAAGCAGGCCACAGATACGCAGTATTTT
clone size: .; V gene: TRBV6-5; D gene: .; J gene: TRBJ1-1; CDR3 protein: CASSYSTGFSEAFF; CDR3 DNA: TGTGCCAGCAGTTACTCTACAGGGTTCTCTGAAGCTTTCTTT
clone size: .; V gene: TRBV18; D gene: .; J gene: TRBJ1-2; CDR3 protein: CASSPSDGYGYTF; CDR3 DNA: TGTGCCAGCTCACCCTCTGATGGATATGGCTACACCTTC
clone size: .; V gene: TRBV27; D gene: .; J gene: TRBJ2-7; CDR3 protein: CASTNYEQYF; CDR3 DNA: TGTGCCAGCACAAACTACGAGCAGTACTTC
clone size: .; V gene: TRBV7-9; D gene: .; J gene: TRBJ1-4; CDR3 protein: CASSLGPAEEEKLFF; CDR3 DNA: TGTGCCAGCAGCCTGGGACCCGCCGAGGAGGAAAAACTGTTTTTT
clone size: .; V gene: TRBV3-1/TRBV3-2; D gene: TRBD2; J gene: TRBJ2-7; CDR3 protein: CASSLGTTYEQYF; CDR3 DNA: TGTGCCAGCAGCCTTGGGACTACCTACGAGCAGTACTTC
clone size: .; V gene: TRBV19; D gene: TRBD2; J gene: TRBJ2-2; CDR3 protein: CASSRTSGTNTGELFF; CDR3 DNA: TGTGCCAGTAGTCGGACTAGCGGGACCAACACCGGGGAGCTGTTTTTT
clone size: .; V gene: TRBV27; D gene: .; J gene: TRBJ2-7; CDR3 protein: CASSWAPSGVEQYF; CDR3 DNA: TGTGCCAGCAGTTGGGCTCCCTCGGGGGTCGAGCAGTACTTC
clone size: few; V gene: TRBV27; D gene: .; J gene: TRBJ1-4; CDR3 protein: CASSLSSGVGGLFF; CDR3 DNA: TGTGCCAGCAGTTTATCCTCCGGGGTAGGTGGACTGTTTTTT
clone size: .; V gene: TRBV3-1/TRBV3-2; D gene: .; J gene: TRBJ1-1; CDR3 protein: CASSQGNTEAFF; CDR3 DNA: TGTGCCAGCAGCCAGGGGAACACTGAAGCTTTCTTT
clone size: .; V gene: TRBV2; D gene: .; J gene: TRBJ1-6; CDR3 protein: CASRTQETSPLHF; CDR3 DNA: TGTGCCAGCAGGACCCAGGAAACCTCACCCCTCCACTTT
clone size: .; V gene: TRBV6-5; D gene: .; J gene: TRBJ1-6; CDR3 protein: CASTDSANSPLHF; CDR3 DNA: TGTGCCAGCACCGACAGCGCTAATTCACCCCTCCACTTT
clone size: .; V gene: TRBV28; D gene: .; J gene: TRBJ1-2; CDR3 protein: CASRWTSNYGYTF; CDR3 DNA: TGTGCCAGCAGATGGACATCTAACTATGGCTACACCTTC
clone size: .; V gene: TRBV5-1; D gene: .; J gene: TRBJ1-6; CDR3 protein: CASSLESGMSPLHF; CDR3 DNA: TGCGCCAGCAGCTTGGAGTCAGGGATGTCACCCCTCCACTTT
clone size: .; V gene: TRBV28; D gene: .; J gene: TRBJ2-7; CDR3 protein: CATQGPGTRLLYEQYF; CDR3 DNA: TGTGCCACCCAGGGTCCGGGGACAAGATTACTCTACGAGCAGTACTTC
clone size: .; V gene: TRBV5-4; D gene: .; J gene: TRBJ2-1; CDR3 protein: CASSSTEGDEQFF; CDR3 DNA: TGTGCCAGCAGCTCGACAGAGGGGGATGAGCAGTTCTTC
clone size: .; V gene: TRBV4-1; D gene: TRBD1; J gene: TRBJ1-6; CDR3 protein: CASSQDLGQVNSPLHF; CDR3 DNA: TGCGCCAGCAGCCAAGATCTTGGACAGGTAAATTCACCCCTCCACTTT
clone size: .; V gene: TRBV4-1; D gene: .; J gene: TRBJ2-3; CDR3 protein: CASCQGPSTDTQYF; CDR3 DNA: TGCGCCAGCTGCCAAGGCCCCAGCACAGATACGCAGTATTTT